A selection of T cell receptor beta chains follows, all from one sample in a study of shared clonotypes between healthy human individuals. The data were produced by immunoSEQ multiplex PCR, yet TCRdb's version contains in-frame clones alone and is incomplete. The data hold 1.4 million to 1.5 million clones, with about 96% observed a single time. Sequencing was done on a sample of naive CD4+ T cells sorted from blood. These receptors were taken from a man between 25 and 39 years old in good health. The CDR3 runs from the conserved cysteine through the conserved F or W. The D gene is left open where the match is weak. A row's size may be missing; if present it is once, few, many or a size class.

DNA,CDR3,V,J,size,D
TGTGCCAGCAGCCCCCGGGGACAGGGTAAGGGGAGCTCTGGAAACACCATATATTTT,CASSPRGQGKGSSGNTIYF,TRBV7-3,TRBJ1-3,-,TRBD1
TGTGCCAGCAGCTTAATGGCCCACTCTGGGGCCAACGTCCTGACTTTC,CASSLMAHSGANVLTF,TRBV7-3,TRBJ2-6,-,-
TGTGCCAGCATCTTGGGTGGTGGGAGGCCCCCCTACAATGAGCAGTTCTTC,CASILGGGRPPYNEQFF,TRBV28,TRBJ2-1,-,-
TGTGCCAGCGTACTAGGAGTCGTAGGCGAAGATGGCTACACCTTC,CASVLGVVGEDGYTF,TRBV7-9,TRBJ1-2,-,-
TGCGCCAGCAGCTATGGCGGGTCCAGCTCCTACGAGCAGTACTTC,CASSYGGSSSYEQYF,TRBV5-1,TRBJ2-7,-,-
TGTGCCAGCAGCTTGGGCAGGGCTGGCAATGAGCAGTTCTTC,CASSLGRAGNEQFF,TRBV5-5,TRBJ2-1,-,-
TGTGCCAGCTCCCGCGCCGGGTCGGGCTCCTACAATGAGCAGTTCTTC,CASSRAGSGSYNEQFF,TRBV18,TRBJ2-1,-,-
TGTGCCAGTAGTACTTGGGGCGGGAGGGCCCCCGGGGAGCTGTTTTTT,CASSTWGGRAPGELFF,TRBV19,TRBJ2-2,-,TRBD2
TGTGCCAGCAGTTTATGGAGGGACGAGCAGTACTTC,CASSLWRDEQYF,TRBV28,TRBJ2-7,-,-
TGTGCCAGCAGCACCCGGACACTAGCGGGAGTTGTTACAGATACGCAGTATTTT,CASSTRTLAGVVTDTQYF,TRBV5-4,TRBJ2-3,once,TRBD2
TGCAGCGTTGTACAGGGGACCGGTCAGCCCCAGCATTTT,CSVVQGTGQPQHF,TRBV29-1,TRBJ1-5,-,TRBD1
TGTGCCATCAGAGGGGCCGCCGCATATGGCTACACCTTC,CAIRGAAAYGYTF,TRBV10-3,TRBJ1-2,-,-
TGCAGCGTTCTAGGTAGGGCCGCCGGTATGACCCAGTACTTC,CSVLGRAAGMTQYF,TRBV29-1,TRBJ2-5,-,-
TGTGCCAGCAGCCCTAGCCGCCACTCCTACAATGAGCAGTTCTTC,CASSPSRHSYNEQFF,TRBV7-6,TRBJ2-1,-,-
TGTGCCACCGAAAGCGGGGGGAGCTCCTACGAGCAGTACTTC,CATESGGSSYEQYF,TRBV28,TRBJ2-7,-,TRBD2
TGTGCCAGTAGTATTCAGGCCCTTCAAAACACTGAAGCTTTCTTT,CASSIQALQNTEAFF,TRBV19,TRBJ1-1,once,-
TGTGCCAGCAGCTTTGGTGCTAGCGGGTCAGATACGCAGTATTTT,CASSFGASGSDTQYF,TRBV5-4,TRBJ2-3,-,TRBD2
TGCGCCAGCAGTGGCGGGAGCTCCTACAATGAGCAGTTCTTC,CASSGGSSYNEQFF,TRBV10-2,TRBJ2-1,-,TRBD2
TGTGCCAGCAGCTTATTTGCCGGTCGTGGTTTGAATGAGCAGTTCTTC,CASSLFAGRGLNEQFF,TRBV7-9,TRBJ2-1,-,-
TGTGCCAGCAGCGGGGCCGGGAGCCAGCCGTACTTC,CASSGAGSQPYF,TRBV5-4,TRBJ2-7,-,-
TGTGCCAGCAGCGGGGACAGCTTGGGCACCGGGGAGCTGTTTTTT,CASSGDSLGTGELFF,TRBV6-4,TRBJ2-2,-,TRBD1
TGTGCCAGCAGTAAAGGCCAACAAAGTCGGGCCAACGTCCTGACTTTC,CASSKGQQSRANVLTF,TRBV21-1,TRBJ2-6,few,-
TGTGCCATCAGTGAGGTAGCGGGGGAGACCCAGTACTTC,CAISEVAGETQYF,TRBV10-3,TRBJ2-5,-,TRBD2
TGTGCCAGCAGCTCCCTTTGGGCACCGGGATACTACAATGAGCAGTTCTTC,CASSSLWAPGYYNEQFF,TRBV11-2,TRBJ2-1,-,-
TGTGCCACTGAGAGTAGCACCTACGAGCAGTACTTC,CATESSTYEQYF,TRBV7-9,TRBJ2-7,few,-
TGTGCCCGGGCGGAACAAGAGACCCAGTACTTC,CARAEQETQYF,TRBV7-2,TRBJ2-5,once,-
TGTGCCAGCAGTCTCACTAGCACAGATACGCAGTATTTT,CASSLTSTDTQYF,TRBV6-1,TRBJ2-3,-,-
TGCAGCGTTGACGCAGGGGACTTT,CSVDAGDF,TRBV29-1,TRBJ1-1,-,-
TGTGCCAGCAGCTCTTCCACTCCGGGTGGTGAGCAGTTCTTC,CASSSSTPGGEQFF,TRBV11-3,TRBJ2-1,-,-
TGTGCCAGTAGTGGGGCTAGCATTGCCTACAATGAGCAGTTCTTC,CASSGASIAYNEQFF,TRBV19,TRBJ2-1,-,-
TGCGCCAGCAGTGAGCCCCACCCGCCAGGGCGGAAAGATACGCAGTATTTT,CASSEPHPPGRKDTQYF,TRBV10-2,TRBJ2-3,-,-
TGTGCCAGCAGCTTGGTAGCAGGCTACAATGAGCAGTTCTTC,CASSLVAGYNEQFF,TRBV5-4,TRBJ2-1,once,-
TGTGCCAGCAGCTCGGACAACTTGTACCAAGAGACCCAGTACTTC,CASSSDNLYQETQYF,TRBV7-2,TRBJ2-5,-,-
TGTGCCAGCAGCTCACAGGGGTGGGGAAACACCATATATTTT,CASSSQGWGNTIYF,TRBV7-2,TRBJ1-3,-,TRBD1
TGTGCCAGCTCACCAGCGACTAGCGGGAGTATAGATACGCAGTATTTT,CASSPATSGSIDTQYF,TRBV18,TRBJ2-3,-,TRBD2
TGCGCCAGCAGCTTGGACCCTTCCCGGTTCTGGGGTGAGCAGTTCTTC,CASSLDPSRFWGEQFF,TRBV5-1,TRBJ2-1,-,-
TGTGCCAGCAGTGAACCACGGAACTATGGCTACACCTTC,CASSEPRNYGYTF,TRBV2,TRBJ1-2,-,-
TGTGCCAGCAGTTACGGGCTGGGGGAGCAGTACTTC,CASSYGLGEQYF,TRBV6-5,TRBJ2-7,-,-
TGTGCCAGCTCACCAACCGCGTTCGGGAGGGCCCAATACGAGCAGTACTTC,CASSPTAFGRAQYEQYF,TRBV18,TRBJ2-7,-,TRBD2
TGCGCCAGCAGCTTGTCGGCTAGCGGGAACCAGTACTTC,CASSLSASGNQYF,TRBV5-1,TRBJ2-5,-,TRBD2
TGTGCCAGCAGCGCTAGCGCCCACTCCTACGAGCAGTACTTC,CASSASAHSYEQYF,TRBV6-1,TRBJ2-7,-,-
TGCGCCAGCAGCTTCCGGGACACTCACCAAGAGACCCAGTACTTC,CASSFRDTHQETQYF,TRBV5-1,TRBJ2-5,-,-
TGTGCCAGCAGCTTAGCCGGAAGCAATCAGCCCCAGCATTTT,CASSLAGSNQPQHF,TRBV7-2,TRBJ1-5,-,-
TGTGCCAGCAGAAGACCGGGACAGGGGTCCTACGAGCAGTACTTC,CASRRPGQGSYEQYF,TRBV2,TRBJ2-7,-,TRBD1
TGCGCCAGCACCGGACTAGCGGGCTCTGAGACCCAGTACTTC,CASTGLAGSETQYF,TRBV5-1,TRBJ2-5,-,TRBD2
TGTGCCAGCAGCTTGGGACAGGGGGCATACGAGCAGTACTTC,CASSLGQGAYEQYF,TRBV11-2,TRBJ2-7,-,TRBD1
TGTGCCACAAAAGACAGGGGACAAGAGACCCAGTACTTC,CATKDRGQETQYF,TRBV10-3,TRBJ2-5,-,TRBD1
TGTGCCAGCACCTCGGGACAGGGAGACCACGAGCAGTACTTC,CASTSGQGDHEQYF,TRBV28,TRBJ2-7,-,TRBD1
TGTGCCAGCAAGGACGATTTCTCTGGAAACACCATATATTTT,CASKDDFSGNTIYF,TRBV28,TRBJ1-3,-,-
TGTGCCAGCTCACCGAATCCTCTAGCGGCCTCCTACGAGCAGTACTTC,CASSPNPLAASYEQYF,TRBV18,TRBJ2-7,-,TRBD2
TGCGCCAGCAGGGTTCCTTGGCGTCGGTCGAACACTGAAGCTTTCTTT,CASRVPWRRSNTEAFF,TRBV10-2,TRBJ1-1,-,-
TGTGCCAGCTCACCACGTAGCGGGAGGGTCACCGGGGAGCTGTTTTTT,CASSPRSGRVTGELFF,TRBV18,TRBJ2-2,-,TRBD2